A single sample gave rise to the 9 T cell receptor beta chains below, sequenced in a study of OX40 agonist ivuxolimab in advanced cancers. The library was generated by the immunoSEQ multiplex PCR assay. TCRdb limited this immuneACCESS table to in-frame rearrangements with V and J called. A share of clones is missing; checked studies link under half to unresolved V genes, and the rest is unexplained. This sample comprises roughly 79,000 clones, about four fifths of them detected only once. The biggest ten clones account for roughly 0.5% of the sample. This specimen was CD4+ or CD8+ T cells sorted from blood, taken in a trial of the OX40 agonist ivuxolimab. These receptors were obtained from an adult with an advanced solid tumor such as melanoma, head and neck, liver or kidney cancer.

The CDR3 is CASASQTLNSYEQYF. The CDR3 nucleotides read TGTGCTAGCGCTTCGCAGACACTGAACTCCTACGAGCAGTACTTC. The chain has TRBV6-5 and TRBJ2-7; a weak D match, TRBD2 (5 bases). This CDR3 comprises 15 residues. CDR1 is MNHEY and CDR2 is SVGAGI in the germline V gene.

This clone has a handful of counts. Here the CDR3 DNA reads TGTGCCAGCAGTGAGCCCTGGACTAGCGGGAGTTCTCTGACCTCCTACGAGCAGTACTTC. The encoded protein is CASSEPWTSGSSLTSYEQYF. This chain joins TRBV2 and TRBJ2-7; 13 bases are shared with TRBD2. Per germline, CDR1 SNHLY and CDR2 FYNNEI. CDR3 length: 20 residues. Trimming at V came to 3 bases and at J to 0 bases, leaving 14 bases not matched to a gene.

The chain has TRBV9 and TRBJ1-6; D uncertain. V shed 1 base and J shed 8 bases, with 10 bases lying between them. This CDR3 spans 14 amino acids. From germline, CDR1 is SGDLS and CDR2 YYNGEE. The CDR3 loop is CASSVMFKDSPLHF. CDR3 nucleotide sequence: TGTGCCAGCAGCGTAATGTTCAAAGATTCACCCCTCCACTTT.

The rearrangement joins TRBV7-9 to TRBJ2-7, with D tentatively TRBD2 (5 bases). Trimming cost V 3 bases and J 1 base, with 10 bases left between them. The CDR3 has 14 amino acids. Germline V gene data show CDR1 as SEHNR and CDR2 as FQNEAQ (reference sequence). The CDR3 protein is CASSFRETSYEQYF. The CDR3 DNA follows: TGTGCCAGCAGCTTCCGGGAAACGTCCTACGAGCAGTACTTC. Supplemented by reference TRBV7-9 and TRBJ2-7, the full variable domain reads DTGVSQNPRHKITKRGQNVTFRCDPISEHNRLYWYRQTLGQGPEFLTYFQNEAQLEKSRLLSDRFSAERPKGSFSTLEIQRTEQGDSAMYLCASSFRETSYEQYFGPGTRLTVT.

Concerning this clone: This sample also contains other DNA sequences that code for the same CDR3. V and J are TRBV7-2 and TRBJ2-7; D unresolved. Looked up from germline, CDR1 is SGHTA and CDR2 is FQGNSA. The length of the CDR3 is 12 residues. Trimming shortened V by 5 bases and J by 1 base, and 6 bases separated the two germline ends. CDR3 loop: CASSRTSYEQYF. The CDR3, as DNA: TGTGCCAGCAGCCGAACTTCCTACGAGCAGTACTTC.

This chain uses TRBV7-9 with TRBJ2-5; TRBD2 matches 9 bases. CDR1 and CDR2 (germline): SEHNR, FQNEAQ (reference sequence). V lost 0 bases and J lost 5; bases outside the gene matches: 10. CDR3 length: 17 residues. The CDR3 loop is CASSLAPLAGAPETQYF. In nucleotides, the CDR3 is TGTGCCAGCAGCTTAGCACCCTTAGCGGGGGCACCGGAGACCCAGTACTTC. Supplemented by reference TRBV7-9 and TRBJ2-5, the full variable domain reads DTGVSQNPRHKITKRGQNVTFRCDPISEHNRLYWYRQTLGQGPEFLTYFQNEAQLEKSRLLSDRFSAERPKGSFSTLEIQRTEQGDSAMYLCASSLAPLAGAPETQYFGPGTRLLVL.

This clone is categorized as medium-sized. CDR3 in DNA: TGCGCCAGCAGCCAAGGGGGGCTTCGGGACCCAAGAAACTATGGCTACACCTTC. Translated, it gives CASSQGGLRDPRNYGYTF. The rearrangement joins TRBV4-1 to TRBJ1-2, with D possibly being TRBD1 (6 bases). V lost 1 base and J 2 bases, leaving 20 bases between the germline ends. The CDR3 is made up of 18 amino acids. CDR1 is MGHRA and CDR2 is YSYEKL in the germline V gene.

Comments on this clone: A junction boundary mismatches the germline segment, possibly from a read error. Other DNA sequences within the sample encode an identical CDR3. The chain recombines TRBV6-5 with TRBJ2-1; tentatively, D is TRBD1 or TRBD2 (6 bases each). Germline V lookup: CDR1 MNHEY, CDR2 SVGAGI. This CDR3 has 16 amino acids. CDR3 residues: CASSWRDTVPYNEQFF. The CDR3 bases are TGTGCCAGCAGTTGGAGGGACACCGTACCTTACAATGAACAGTTCTTC.

Only one count was recorded for this clone. The rearrangement joins TRBV7-2 to TRBJ2-7; no firm D call. The CDR3 totals 13 residues. Germline assignment: CDR1 SGHTA and CDR2 FQGNSA. V lost 1 base and J 3 bases, leaving 7 bases between the germline ends. The CDR3 DNA sequence: TGTGCCAGCAGCTTAGTAATCGGCTACGAGCAGTACTTC. It codes for CASSLVIGYEQYF.